This entry features one TCR beta chain sequence. What it recognizes is unknown. The data derive from a study of long-term antiretroviral therapy in people with HIV. Overall study results and limits: Diversity went up after ART and still fell short of transplant donor controls.

V shed 5 bases, J shed 6 bases, and the junction held 5 bases outside the gene matches. Germline lookup yields CDR1 MGHDK and CDR2 SYGVNS. The CDR3 has 14 residues. The authors ran the immunoSEQ assay, v3.0, at survey level. Produced via immunoSEQ multiplex PCR; TCRdb's table is partial and in-frame only. The table has about 39,000 clones, around 85% seen once. This TCR derives from a woman aged 45-59 years with HIV. The sequencing here drew on unsorted PBMCs, taken 3.1 years after starting antiretroviral therapy. The chain couples TRBV25-1 to TRBJ2-2, with 8 bases that match TRBD1. The CDR3 DNA reads TGTGCCAGCAGTCCACGGACAGGGTCCGGGGAGCTGTTTTTT. Translating gives CASSPRTGSGELFF.